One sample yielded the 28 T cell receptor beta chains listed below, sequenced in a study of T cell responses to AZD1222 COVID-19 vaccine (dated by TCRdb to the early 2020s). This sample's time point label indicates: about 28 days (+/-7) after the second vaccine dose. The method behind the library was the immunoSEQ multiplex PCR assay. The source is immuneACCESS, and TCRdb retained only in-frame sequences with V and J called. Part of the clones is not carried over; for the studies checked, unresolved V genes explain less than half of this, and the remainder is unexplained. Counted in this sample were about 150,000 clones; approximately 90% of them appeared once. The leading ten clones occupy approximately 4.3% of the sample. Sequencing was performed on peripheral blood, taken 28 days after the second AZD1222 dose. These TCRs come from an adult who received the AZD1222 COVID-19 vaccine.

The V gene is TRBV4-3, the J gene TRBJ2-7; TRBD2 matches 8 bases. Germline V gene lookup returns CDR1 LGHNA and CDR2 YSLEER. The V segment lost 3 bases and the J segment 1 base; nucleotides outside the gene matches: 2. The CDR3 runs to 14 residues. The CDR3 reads CASSHREGSYEQYF. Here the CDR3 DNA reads TGCGCCAGCAGCCACCGGGAGGGGTCCTACGAGCAGTACTTC.

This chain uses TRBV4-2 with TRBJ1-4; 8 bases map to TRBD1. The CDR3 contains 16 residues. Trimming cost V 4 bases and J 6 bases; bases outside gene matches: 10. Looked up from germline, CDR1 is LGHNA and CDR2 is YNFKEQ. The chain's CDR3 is CASSPGGLASHEKLFF. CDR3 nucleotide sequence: TGTGCCAGCAGCCCAGGGGGCCTAGCTTCTCATGAAAAACTGTTTTTT.

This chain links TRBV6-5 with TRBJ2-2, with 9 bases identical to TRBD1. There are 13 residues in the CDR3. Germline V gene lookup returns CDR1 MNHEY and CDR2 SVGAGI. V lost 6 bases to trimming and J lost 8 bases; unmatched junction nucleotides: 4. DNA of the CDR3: TGTGCCAGCAGGACAGGGGGTTGGGGGGAGCTGTTTTTT. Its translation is CASRTGGWGELFF.

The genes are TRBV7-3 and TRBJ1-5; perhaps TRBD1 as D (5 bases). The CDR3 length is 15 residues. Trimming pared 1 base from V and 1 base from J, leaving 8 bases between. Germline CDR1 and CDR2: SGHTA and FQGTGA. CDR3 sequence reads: CASSLMGGSNQPQHF. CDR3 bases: TGTGCCAGCAGCTTAATGGGGGGAAGCAATCAGCCCCAGCATTTT.

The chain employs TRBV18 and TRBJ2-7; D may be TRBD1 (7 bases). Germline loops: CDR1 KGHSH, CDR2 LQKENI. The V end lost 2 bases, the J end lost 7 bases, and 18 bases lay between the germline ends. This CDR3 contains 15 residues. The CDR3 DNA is TGTGCCAGCTCACCAACTCCCGAGACAGGGAGGGAGCAGTACTTC. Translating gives CASSPTPETGREQYF.

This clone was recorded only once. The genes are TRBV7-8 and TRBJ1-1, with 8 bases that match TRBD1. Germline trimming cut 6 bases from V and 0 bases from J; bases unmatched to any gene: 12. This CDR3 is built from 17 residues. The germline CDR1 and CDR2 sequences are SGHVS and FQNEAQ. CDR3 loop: CASSLRTGQRMNTEAFF. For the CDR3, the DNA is TGTGCCAGCAGTCTAAGGACAGGGCAGAGGATGAACACTGAAGCTTTCTTT.

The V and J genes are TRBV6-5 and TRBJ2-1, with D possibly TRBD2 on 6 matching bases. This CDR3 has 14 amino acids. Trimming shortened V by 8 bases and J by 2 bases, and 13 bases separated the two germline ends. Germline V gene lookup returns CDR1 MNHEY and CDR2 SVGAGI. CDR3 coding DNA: TGTGCCAGCTGGGATACGGGAGCCTACAATGAGCAGTTCTTC. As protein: CASWDTGAYNEQFF.

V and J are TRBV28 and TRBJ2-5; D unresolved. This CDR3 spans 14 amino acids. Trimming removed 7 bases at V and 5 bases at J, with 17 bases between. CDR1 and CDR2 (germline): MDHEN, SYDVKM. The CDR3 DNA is TGTGCCAGCACCCCGGGTCCGACTCCGGAGACCCAGTACTTC. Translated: CASTPGPTPETQYF.

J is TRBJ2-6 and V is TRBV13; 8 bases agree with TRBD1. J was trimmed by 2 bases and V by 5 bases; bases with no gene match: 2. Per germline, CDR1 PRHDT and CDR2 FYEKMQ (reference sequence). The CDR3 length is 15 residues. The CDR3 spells CASSLQGAGANVLTF. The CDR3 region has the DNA TGTGCCAGCAGCCTACAGGGGGCTGGGGCCAACGTCCTGACTTTC.

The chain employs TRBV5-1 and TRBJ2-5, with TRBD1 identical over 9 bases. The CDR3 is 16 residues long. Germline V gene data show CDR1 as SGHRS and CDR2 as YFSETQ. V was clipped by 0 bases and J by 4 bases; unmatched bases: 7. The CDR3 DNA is TGCGCCAGCAGCTTGGGGAATACAGGGGGCAGAGAGACCCAGTACTTC. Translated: CASSLGNTGGRETQYF.

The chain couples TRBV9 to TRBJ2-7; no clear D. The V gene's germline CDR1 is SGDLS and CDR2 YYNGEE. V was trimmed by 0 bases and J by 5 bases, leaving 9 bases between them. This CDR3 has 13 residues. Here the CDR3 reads CASSVASGNEQYF. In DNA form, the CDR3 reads TGTGCCAGCAGCGTAGCATCGGGTAACGAGCAGTACTTC.

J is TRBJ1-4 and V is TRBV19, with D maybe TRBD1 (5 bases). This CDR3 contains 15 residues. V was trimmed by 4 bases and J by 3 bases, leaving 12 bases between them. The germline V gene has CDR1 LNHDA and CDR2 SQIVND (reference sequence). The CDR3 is CASSRGPTANEKLFF. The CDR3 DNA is TGTGCCAGTAGTAGGGGACCTACAGCTAATGAAAAACTGTTTTTT.

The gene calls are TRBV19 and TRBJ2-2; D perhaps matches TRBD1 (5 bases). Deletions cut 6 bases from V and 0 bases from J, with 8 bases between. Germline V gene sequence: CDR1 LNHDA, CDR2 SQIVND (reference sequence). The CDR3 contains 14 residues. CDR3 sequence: CASRTAANTGELFF. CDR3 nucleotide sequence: TGTGCCAGTAGGACAGCAGCGAACACCGGGGAGCTGTTTTTT.

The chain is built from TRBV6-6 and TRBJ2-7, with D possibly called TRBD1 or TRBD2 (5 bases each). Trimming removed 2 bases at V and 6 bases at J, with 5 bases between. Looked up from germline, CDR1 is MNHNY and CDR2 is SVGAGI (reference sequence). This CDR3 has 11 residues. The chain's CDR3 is CASSYGGEQYF. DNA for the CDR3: TGTGCCAGCAGTTACGGGGGCGAGCAGTACTTC.

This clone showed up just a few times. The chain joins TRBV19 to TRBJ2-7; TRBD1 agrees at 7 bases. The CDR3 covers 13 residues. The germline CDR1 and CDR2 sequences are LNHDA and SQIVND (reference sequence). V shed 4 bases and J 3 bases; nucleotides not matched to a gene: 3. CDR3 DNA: TGTGCCAGTAGTAGCCAGGGGGTCTACGAGCAGTACTTC. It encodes CASSSQGVYEQYF.

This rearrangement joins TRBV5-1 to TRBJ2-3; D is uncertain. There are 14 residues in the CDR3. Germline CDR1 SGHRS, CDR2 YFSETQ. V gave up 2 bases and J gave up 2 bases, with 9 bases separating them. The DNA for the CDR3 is TGCGCCAGCAGCTTATGGCGGATCACAGATACGCAGTATTTT. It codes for CASSLWRITDTQYF.

This CDR3 is CASSLVWGSNEKLFF. As DNA, the CDR3 is TGTGCCAGCAGCTTAGTATGGGGTTCAAATGAAAAACTGTTTTTT. The rearrangement uses TRBV7-2 and TRBJ1-4; D is unresolved. The V end was cut by 1 base, the J end by 5 bases, with 11 bases between. Germline CDR1 SGHTA, CDR2 FQGNSA. The CDR3 runs 15 residues. Using reference TRBV7-2 and TRBJ1-4 for the parts outside the CDR3, the full variable domain is GAGVSQSPSNKVTEKGKDVELRCDPISGHTALYWYRQSLGQGLEFLIYFQGNSAPDKSGLPSDRFSAERTGGSVSTLTIQRTQQEDSAVYLCASSLVWGSNEKLFFGSGTQLSVL.

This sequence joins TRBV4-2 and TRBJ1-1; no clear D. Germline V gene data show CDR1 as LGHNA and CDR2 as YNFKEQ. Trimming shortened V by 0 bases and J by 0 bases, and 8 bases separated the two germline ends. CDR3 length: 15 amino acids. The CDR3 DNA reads TGTGCCAGCAGCCAAGAGGCGGCCTTGAACACTGAAGCTTTCTTT. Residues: CASSQEAALNTEAFF.

The CDR3 sequence: CAISIGASDTQYF. In DNA, the CDR3 is TGTGCCATCAGTATAGGGGCTTCAGATACGCAGTATTTT. The genes are TRBV10-3 and TRBJ2-3; maybe TRBD1 (5 bases). Germline-derived CDR1 and CDR2 are ENHRY and SYGVKD. Trimming pared 5 bases from V and 4 bases from J, leaving 10 bases between. This CDR3 region has 13 residues.

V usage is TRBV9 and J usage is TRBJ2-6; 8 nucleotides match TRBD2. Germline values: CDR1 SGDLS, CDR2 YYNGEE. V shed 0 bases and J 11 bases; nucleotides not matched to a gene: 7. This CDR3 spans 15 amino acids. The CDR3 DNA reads TGTGCCAGCAGCGTAGAGGCGGGGGGAAACTACGTCCTGACTTTC. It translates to CASSVEAGGNYVLTF. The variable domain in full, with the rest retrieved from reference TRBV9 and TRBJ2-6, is DSGVTQTPKHLITATGQRVTLRCSPRSGDLSVYWYQQSLDQGLQFLIQYYNGEERAKGNILERFSAQQFPDLHSELNLSSLELGDSALYFCASSVEAGGNYVLTFGAGSRLTVL.

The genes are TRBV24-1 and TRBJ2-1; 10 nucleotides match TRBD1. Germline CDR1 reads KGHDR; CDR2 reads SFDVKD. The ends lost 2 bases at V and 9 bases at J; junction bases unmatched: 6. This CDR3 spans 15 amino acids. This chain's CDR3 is CATSDSGQGPFEQFF. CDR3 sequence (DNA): TGTGCCACCAGTGATTCGGGACAGGGGCCATTTGAGCAGTTCTTC.

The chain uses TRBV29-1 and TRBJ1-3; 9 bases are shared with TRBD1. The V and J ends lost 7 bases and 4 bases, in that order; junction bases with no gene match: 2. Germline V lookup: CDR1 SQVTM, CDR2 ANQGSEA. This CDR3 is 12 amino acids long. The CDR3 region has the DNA TGCAGCGCCACAGGGGGCGGAAACACCATATATTTT. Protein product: CSATGGGNTIYF.

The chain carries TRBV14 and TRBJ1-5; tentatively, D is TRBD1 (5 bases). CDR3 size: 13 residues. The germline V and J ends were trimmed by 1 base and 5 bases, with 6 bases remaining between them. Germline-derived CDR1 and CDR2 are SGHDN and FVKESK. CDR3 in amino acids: CASSQGGDQPQHF. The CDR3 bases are TGTGCCAGCAGCCAAGGGGGGGATCAGCCCCAGCATTTT.

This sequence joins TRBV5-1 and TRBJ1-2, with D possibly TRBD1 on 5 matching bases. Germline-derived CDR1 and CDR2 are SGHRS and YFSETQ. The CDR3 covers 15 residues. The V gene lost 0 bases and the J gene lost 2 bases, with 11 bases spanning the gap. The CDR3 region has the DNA TGCGCCAGCAGCTTGGGTGGGGGAGTAAACTATGGCTACACCTTC. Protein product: CASSLGGGVNYGYTF.

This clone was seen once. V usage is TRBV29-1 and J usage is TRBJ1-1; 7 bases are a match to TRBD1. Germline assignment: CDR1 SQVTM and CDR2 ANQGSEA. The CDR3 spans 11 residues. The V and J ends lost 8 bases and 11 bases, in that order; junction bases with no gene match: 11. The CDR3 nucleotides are TGCAGCTCCAGGGACAGTAACGTGGCTTTCTTT. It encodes CSSRDSNVAFF.

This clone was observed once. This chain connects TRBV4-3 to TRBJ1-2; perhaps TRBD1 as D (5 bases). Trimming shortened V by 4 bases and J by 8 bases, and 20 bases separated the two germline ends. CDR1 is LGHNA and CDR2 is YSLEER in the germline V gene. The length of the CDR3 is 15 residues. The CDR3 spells CASSRTVRAEGGYTF. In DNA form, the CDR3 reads TGCGCCAGCAGCCGAACTGTTCGGGCCGAGGGGGGCTACACCTTC.

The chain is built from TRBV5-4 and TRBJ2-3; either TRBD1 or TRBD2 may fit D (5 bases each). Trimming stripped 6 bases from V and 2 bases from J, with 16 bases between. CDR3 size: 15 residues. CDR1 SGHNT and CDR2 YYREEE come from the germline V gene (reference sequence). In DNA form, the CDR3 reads TGTGCCAGCAAGGACGGCCGGGGCGCCACAGATACGCAGTATTTT. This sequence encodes CASKDGRGATDTQYF.

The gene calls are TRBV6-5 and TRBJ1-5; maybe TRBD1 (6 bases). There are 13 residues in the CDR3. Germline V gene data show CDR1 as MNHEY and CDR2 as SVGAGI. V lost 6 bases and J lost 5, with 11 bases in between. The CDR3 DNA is TGTGCCAGCAGATCCTACAGGGATCAGCCCCAGCATTTT. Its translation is CASRSYRDQPQHF.